The rows below give T cell receptor beta chains drawn from one sample of a study of T cell responses to AZD1222 COVID-19 vaccine. The protocol was immunoSEQ multiplex PCR, while the TCRdb copy is restricted to in-frame clones and leaves out a portion. The data hold about 100,000 clones, with 75% to 90% observed a single time. Sample: peripheral blood, taken on day 0 of AZD1222 vaccination. Receptors originate from an adult in good health. Each CDR3 is given with its conserved first and last residue. The D gene is left open where the match is weak. Not every row has a clone size; where given, it reads once, few, many or a size class.

J: TRBJ1-2; D: .; V: TRBV9; size: .; CDR3: CASSVVGGSYGYTF; DNA: TGTGCCAGCAGCGTAGTCGGAGGGAGCTATGGCTACACCTTC
J: TRBJ2-7; D: TRBD2; V: TRBV30; size: .; CDR3: CAWSVPPGGQYF; DNA: TGTGCCTGGAGTGTACCCCCGGGGGGGCAGTACTTC
J: TRBJ2-6; D: TRBD1; V: TRBV10-2; size: .; CDR3: CASLYRGAGANVLTF; DNA: TGCGCCAGTCTTTACAGGGGAGCTGGGGCCAACGTCCTGACTTTC
J: TRBJ2-5; D: TRBD2; V: TRBV11-3; size: .; CDR3: CASSLTSGGGQETQYF; DNA: TGTGCCAGCAGCTTAACTAGTGGGGGGGGCCAAGAGACCCAGTACTTC
J: TRBJ1-6; D: TRBD1; V: TRBV5-8; size: .; CDR3: CASSPGQSNSPLHF; DNA: TGTGCCAGCAGCCCGGGACAGTCTAATTCACCCCTCCACTTT
J: TRBJ2-1; D: .; V: TRBV5-1; size: .; CDR3: CASSRTYTYNEQFF; DNA: TGCGCCAGCAGCCGCACTTACACGTACAATGAGCAGTTCTTC
J: TRBJ1-6; D: .; V: TRBV2; size: .; CDR3: CASSETDSYNSPLHF; DNA: TGTGCCAGCAGTGAAACAGACTCCTATAATTCACCCCTCCACTTT
J: TRBJ1-1; D: .; V: TRBV11-2; size: .; CDR3: CASSYSENTEAFF; DNA: TGTGCCAGCAGTTACAGTGAGAACACTGAAGCTTTCTTT
J: TRBJ2-1; D: TRBD1; V: TRBV7-2; size: .; CDR3: CASSPGQGVFKEQFF; DNA: TGTGCCAGCAGCCCGGGACAGGGGGTTTTCAAGGAGCAGTTCTTC
J: TRBJ2-1; D: .; V: TRBV3-1/TRBV3-2; size: .; CDR3: CASSQDLRGAYNEQFF; DNA: TGTGCCAGCAGCCAAGATCTGAGGGGGGCCTACAATGAGCAGTTCTTC
J: TRBJ2-2; D: TRBD1; V: TRBV30; size: .; CDR3: CAWSVQGVGTGELFF; DNA: TGTGCCTGGAGTGTACAGGGGGTGGGAACCGGGGAGCTGTTTTTT
J: TRBJ1-1; D: .; V: TRBV27; size: .; CDR3: CASSPLFMNTEAFF; DNA: TGTGCCAGCAGTCCTCTTTTCATGAACACTGAAGCTTTCTTT
J: TRBJ1-5; D: .; V: TRBV9; size: few; CDR3: CASSVQGNQPQHF; DNA: TGTGCCAGCAGCGTACAGGGCAATCAGCCCCAGCATTTT
J: TRBJ2-7; D: TRBD1; V: TRBV10-3; size: .; CDR3: CAISERTGNYYEQYF; DNA: TGTGCCATCAGTGAGCGGACAGGGAATTACTACGAGCAGTACTTC
J: TRBJ1-2; D: .; V: TRBV19; size: .; CDR3: CASSMAGTNYGYTF; DNA: TGTGCCAGTAGTATGGCCGGAACTAACTATGGCTACACCTTC
J: TRBJ1-3; D: TRBD1; V: TRBV29-1; size: once; CDR3: CSVEADRGSGNTIYF; DNA: TGCAGCGTTGAAGCTGACAGGGGGTCTGGAAACACCATATATTTT
J: TRBJ2-6; D: .; V: TRBV5-4; size: .; CDR3: CASSFGTLDWSGANVLTF; DNA: TGTGCCAGCAGCTTCGGGACACTTGACTGGTCTGGGGCCAACGTCCTGACTTTC
J: TRBJ1-1; D: TRBD1; V: TRBV7-9; size: .; CDR3: CASSPKDRVDTEAFF; DNA: TGTGCCAGCAGCCCCAAGGACAGGGTGGACACTGAAGCTTTCTTT
J: TRBJ1-6; D: .; V: TRBV5-4; size: .; CDR3: CASSGQYGGTYNSPLHF; DNA: TGTGCCAGCAGCGGGCAATATGGAGGGACCTATAATTCACCCCTCCACTTT
J: TRBJ2-1; D: .; V: TRBV11-1; size: .; CDR3: CASSFAGRIGDEQFF; DNA: TGTGCCAGCAGCTTTGCAGGGAGGATAGGTGATGAGCAGTTCTTC
J: TRBJ1-1; D: .; V: TRBV6-5; size: .; CDR3: CASSYRQGPTEAFF; DNA: TGTGCCAGCAGTTATCGGCAGGGACCCACTGAAGCTTTCTTT
J: TRBJ1-1; D: .; V: TRBV6-5; size: .; CDR3: CASTLHGAGYTEAFF; DNA: TGTGCCAGCACCCTACACGGGGCCGGGTACACTGAAGCTTTCTTT
J: TRBJ1-4; D: TRBD1; V: TRBV5-8; size: .; CDR3: CASSSRQGGEKLFF; DNA: TGTGCCAGCAGCTCCCGACAGGGCGGCGAAAAACTGTTTTTT
J: TRBJ2-5; D: TRBD2; V: TRBV5-4; size: .; CDR3: CASSLAGLPQETQYF; DNA: TGTGCCAGCAGCTTGGCGGGACTACCCCAAGAGACCCAGTACTTC